This entry lists 24 T cell receptor beta chains sequenced from one sample in a study of TIL therapy for anti-PD-1-resistant metastatic lung cancer. Time point specified: pre-treatment sample, taken before nivolumab and TIL therapy. Sequencing used immunoSEQ v3. The repertoire was sequenced with immunoSEQ multiplex PCR; TCRdb's copy has only in-frame clones and lacks some. The sample lists approximately 60,000 clones; about 81% were seen once. The specimen was blood, collected at baseline. The source of these receptors is a person aged 25-85 years with non-small cell lung cancer.

The CDR3 sequence: CAIPSGQGYEQYF. The CDR3 nucleotides read TGTGCCATCCCAAGCGGACAGGGCTACGAGCAGTACTTC. This chain uses TRBV21-1 with TRBJ2-7; the D call in the table, TRBD1, was not verified against the DNA. TRBV21-1 is a documented pseudogene. This CDR3 is 13 amino acids long.

This chain's CDR3 is CASSLTPGQRYEQYF. CDR3 in DNA: TGTGCCAGCAGCCTGACCCCGGGACAGAGATACGAGCAGTACTTC. The gene calls are TRBV2 and TRBJ2-7; 7 positions match TRBD1. Looked up from germline, CDR1 is SNHLY and CDR2 is FYNNEI. The length of the CDR3 is 15 residues. V dropped 6 bases and J dropped 4; count of bases not matched to a gene: 12.

This clone counts as medium-sized. The chain combines TRBV3-1 (or the pseudogene TRBV3-2) with TRBJ2-7; 7 bases align to TRBD2. CDR3 length: 13 residues. Germline assignment: CDR1 LGHDT and CDR2 YNNKEL (reference sequence). Trimming took 5 bases from V and 5 from J; bases not matched to a gene: 6. The CDR3 spells CASSGGGMNEQYF. In nucleotides, the CDR3 is TGTGCCAGCAGCGGGGGGGGAATGAACGAGCAGTACTTC.

V usage is TRBV5-4 and J usage is TRBJ1-5, with TRBD1 matching 7 bases. Germline V CDR1 and CDR2: SGHNT, YYREEE (reference sequence). This CDR3 is 13 amino acids long. V lost 4 bases and J lost 7; bases outside the gene matches: 5. CDR3 loop: CASSTDRAQPQHF. The CDR3 bases are TGTGCCAGCAGCACAGACAGGGCACAGCCCCAGCATTTT.

This rearrangement joins TRBV6-6 to TRBJ2-7; 11 positions agree with TRBD1. The V gene's germline CDR1 is MNHNY and CDR2 SVGAGI (reference sequence). After removal of 5 bases from V and 4 bases from J, the junction contained 4 bases not matched to a gene. The CDR3 has 14 amino acids. The DNA of the CDR3 is TGTGCCAGCAGTCCGGACAGGGGGCCTTACGAGCAGTACTTC. Residues: CASSPDRGPYEQYF.

This clone was counted only a few times. The chain is built from TRBV28 and TRBJ1-5; D uncertain. The CDR3 spans 14 residues. CDR1 is MDHEN, CDR2 SYDVKM, per germline. Trimming stripped 5 bases from V and 4 bases from J, with 12 bases between. The CDR3 spells CASSSDGLNQPQHF. The CDR3 DNA reads as TGTGCCAGCAGTAGCGACGGTTTGAATCAGCCCCAGCATTTT.

This chain links TRBV15 with TRBJ2-7; D gene unclear. The germline gives CDR1 LNHNV, CDR2 YYDKDF (reference sequence). The CDR3 extends over 14 amino acids. V lost 8 bases and J lost 5, with 19 bases in between. CDR3: CATGRLPGTNEQYF. CDR3 nucleotides: TGTGCCACCGGTCGGTTACCGGGCACGAACGAGCAGTACTTC.

The chain couples TRBV5-1 to TRBJ2-3; weak D call: TRBD2 (5 bases). The length of the CDR3 is 16 residues. In germline, CDR1 is SGHRS, CDR2 YFSETQ. Trimming stripped 4 bases from V and 0 bases from J, with 15 bases between. CDR3 amino acids: CASSNTRTASTDTQYF. The CDR3 DNA follows: TGCGCCAGCAGCAACACCCGGACTGCTAGCACAGATACGCAGTATTTT.

The V gene is TRBV5-6, the J gene TRBJ2-3; D gene uncertain. The CDR3 consists of 15 residues. Trimming cost V 3 bases and J 6 bases, with 17 bases left between them. CDR1 SGHDT and CDR2 YYEEEE come from the germline V gene. The CDR3 is CASSSVPRSRDTQYF. CDR3 bases: TGTGCCAGCAGCTCAGTACCTCGATCCAGGGATACGCAGTATTTT.

The chain carries TRBV19 and TRBJ1-5, with 10 bases lining up with TRBD1. This CDR3 spans 15 amino acids. V gave up 11 bases and J gave up 2 bases; unmatched junction bases: 9. The germline CDR1 and CDR2 sequences are LNHDA and SQIVND (reference sequence). CDR3 nucleotide sequence: TGTGCCCCGGTCAACGGACAGGGGGGCAATCAGCCCCAGCATTTT. Protein: CAPVNGQGGNQPQHF.

The V call is TRBV27, the J call TRBJ1-1, with 7 bases that match TRBD1. The CDR3 is 17 amino acids. Germline values: CDR1 MNHEY, CDR2 SMNVEV (reference sequence). V trimming: 5 bases; J trimming: 0 bases; junction bases outside the gene matches: 12. The CDR3 DNA is TGTGCCAGCAGTACAGGGGCGTATTGGGACATGAACACTGAAGCTTTCTTT. It codes for CASSTGAYWDMNTEAFF.

The J gene is TRBJ2-1, the V gene TRBV7-2, with D perhaps matching TRBD2 (5 bases). The CDR3 runs to 13 residues. V lost 5 bases and J lost 10, with 15 bases in between. In germline, CDR1 is SGHTA, CDR2 FQGNSA. The CDR3 sequence is CASSTLRDFEQFF. The DNA for the CDR3 is TGTGCCAGCAGCACATTACGGGATTTCGAGCAGTTCTTC.

The J gene is TRBJ1-5, the V gene TRBV24-1; no clear D. Per the germline V gene, CDR1 is KGHDR and CDR2 is SFDVKD. CDR3 length: 16 amino acids. Trimming removed 5 bases from V and 3 bases from J, with 16 bases in between. The CDR3 nucleotides read TGTGCCACCAGTGTCGATTTAGGTAGGGCCAATCAGCCCCAGCATTTT. Its protein is CATSVDLGRANQPQHF.

The genes are TRBV20-1 and TRBJ1-1; D call uncertain. CDR3 length: 11 residues. The V gene's germline CDR1 is DFQATT and CDR2 SNEGSKA (reference sequence). The germline V and J ends were trimmed by 3 bases and 4 bases, with 6 bases remaining between them. CDR3 region: CSASGSTEAFF. CDR3 sequence (DNA): TGCAGTGCTAGTGGGAGCACTGAAGCTTTCTTT.

This clone came up a few times. The V and J genes are TRBV4-2 and TRBJ2-2, with a tentative D call TRBD2 (6 bases). Trimming removed 0 bases at V and 1 base at J, with 9 bases between. This CDR3 has 16 residues. The germline V gene has CDR1 LGHNA and CDR2 YNFKEQ. The CDR3, as DNA: TGTGCCAGCAGCCAAGATCCCGGGGGGAACACCGGGGAGCTGTTTTTT. Translation: CASSQDPGGNTGELFF.

The chain has TRBV6-2 or TRBV6-3 and TRBJ1-1; TRBD1 is a possible D gene (5 bases). Germline CDR1 is MNHEY and CDR2 is SVGEGT. The CDR3 extends over 17 amino acids. The germline V and J ends were trimmed by 0 bases and 5 bases, with 19 bases remaining between them. CDR3 nucleotides: TGTGCCAGCAGTTACTCCTTCTGGACACGGAAAGGAACTGAAGCTTTCTTT. Amino acid sequence: CASSYSFWTRKGTEAFF.

The gene calls are TRBV19 and TRBJ1-5; no firm D call. The CDR3 runs to 15 residues. The ends were cut back, 2 bases at V and 6 bases at J, with 14 bases in the middle. From germline, CDR1 is LNHDA and CDR2 SQIVND (reference sequence). The CDR3 protein is CASSIILGESQPQHF. For the CDR3, the DNA is TGTGCCAGTAGTATAATATTGGGAGAAAGTCAGCCCCAGCATTTT. The full variable domain, in which reference TRBV19 and TRBJ1-5 provide the parts outside the CDR3, is DGGITQSPKYLFRKEGQNVTLSCEQNLNHDAMYWYRQDPGQGLRLIYYSQIVNDFQKGDIAEGYSVSREKKESFPLTVTSAQKNPTAFYLCASSIILGESQPQHFGDGTRLSIL.

This clone appeared once. V is TRBV18 and J is TRBJ2-7; 10 bases are a match to TRBD1. The V segment lost 3 bases and the J segment 6 bases; nucleotides outside the gene matches: 11. The CDR3 is 16 amino acids. In germline, CDR1 is KGHSH, CDR2 LQKENI. The CDR3 DNA is TGTGCCAGCTCACCGGCTTTTGGGACAGGGGAGGGCGAGCAGTACTTC. Protein sequence: CASSPAFGTGEGEQYF.

The gene calls are TRBV3-1 (or the pseudogene TRBV3-2) and TRBJ1-4, with a possible D match to TRBD1 (6 bases). This CDR3 contains 14 residues. Trimming stripped 6 bases from V and 8 bases from J, with 16 bases between. Germline V gives CDR1 LGHDT, CDR2 YNNKEL (reference sequence). DNA of the CDR3: TGTGCCAGCAGACCCGTGGGGGCTCAGGAAAAACTGTTTTTT. As protein: CASRPVGAQEKLFF.

The chain links TRBV5-1 to TRBJ1-3; 7 positions agree with TRBD1. Per the germline V gene, CDR1 is SGHRS and CDR2 is YFSETQ. CDR3 length equals 15 residues. The trim removed 5 bases at V and 0 bases at J, leaving 5 bases unmatched. CDR3 DNA sequence: TGCGCCAGCAGTATAACAGGGGACTCTGGAAACACCATATATTTT. It is translated as CASSITGDSGNTIYF.

V and J are TRBV6-1 and TRBJ2-5; D is perhaps TRBD1 or TRBD2 (5 bases each). Trimming left V 2 bases short and J 1 base short, with 8 bases between. Germline CDR1 and CDR2: MNHNS and SASEGT. The CDR3 extends over 14 amino acids. The DNA of the CDR3 is TGTGCCAGCAGTGAAATGGGGGTCCAAGAGACCCAGTACTTC. Protein: CASSEMGVQETQYF.

J is TRBJ2-5 and V is TRBV4-1; D is possibly TRBD2 (5 bases). CDR3 length equals 13 residues. V was shortened by 4 bases and J by 3 bases, with 9 bases between the two germline ends. Germline lookup yields CDR1 MGHRA and CDR2 YSYEKL. CDR3 in DNA: TGCGCCAGCAGCCGACTAACAGAAGAGACCCAGTACTTC. Translated: CASSRLTEETQYF.

For the CDR3, the DNA is TGTGCCACCAGTGATTACCGGGATGAGCAGTTCTTC. Residues: CATSDYRDEQFF. This chain uses TRBV24-1 with TRBJ2-1, with D unclear. The germline V gene encodes CDR1 KGHDR and CDR2 SFDVKD. The CDR3 is 12 residues long. V lost 2 bases, J lost 8 bases, and 6 bases lay in between.

This clone was recorded only once. The J gene is TRBJ2-3, the V gene TRBV6-5; 7 bases are a match to TRBD2. V shed 6 bases, J shed 6 bases, and the junction held 9 bases outside the gene matches. This CDR3 spans 14 amino acids. Germline V gene data show CDR1 as MNHEY and CDR2 as SVGAGI. The DNA of the CDR3 is TGTGCCAGCAGAGCAAGCGGGAACTGGGATACGCAGTATTTT. It is translated as CASRASGNWDTQYF.